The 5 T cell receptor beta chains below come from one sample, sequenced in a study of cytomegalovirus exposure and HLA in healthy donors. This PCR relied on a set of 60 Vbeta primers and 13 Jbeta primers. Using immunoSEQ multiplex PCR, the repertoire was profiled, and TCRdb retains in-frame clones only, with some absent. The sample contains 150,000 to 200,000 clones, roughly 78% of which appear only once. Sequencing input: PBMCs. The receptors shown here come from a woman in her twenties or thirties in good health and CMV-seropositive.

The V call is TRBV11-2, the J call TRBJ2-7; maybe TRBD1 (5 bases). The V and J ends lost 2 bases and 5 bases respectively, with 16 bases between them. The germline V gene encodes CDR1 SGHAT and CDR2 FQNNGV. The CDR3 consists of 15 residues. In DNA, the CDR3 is TGTGCCAGCAGCTTAAAGGGGTTAAGGGGAAACGAGCAGTACTTC. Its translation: CASSLKGLRGNEQYF.

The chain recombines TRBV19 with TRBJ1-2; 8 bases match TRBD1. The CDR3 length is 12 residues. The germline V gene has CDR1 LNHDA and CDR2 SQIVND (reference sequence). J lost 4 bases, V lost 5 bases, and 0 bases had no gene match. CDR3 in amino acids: CASSDRGYGYTF. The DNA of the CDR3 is TGTGCCAGTAGTGACAGGGGCTATGGCTACACCTTC.

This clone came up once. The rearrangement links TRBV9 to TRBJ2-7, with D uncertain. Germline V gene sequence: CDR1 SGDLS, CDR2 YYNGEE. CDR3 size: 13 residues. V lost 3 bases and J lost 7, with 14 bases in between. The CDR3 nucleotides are TGTGCCAGCAGCGCGCTAGAGAATAATGAGCAGTACTTC. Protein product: CASSALENNEQYF.

The CDR3 is CASSNSRNTEAFF. CDR3 in DNA: TGTGCCAGCAGCAACAGTCGGAACACTGAAGCTTTCTTT. The J gene is TRBJ1-1, the V gene TRBV11-2; D remains unclear. The CDR3 is 13 amino acids. The germline CDR1 and CDR2 sequences are SGHAT and FQNNGV. Deletions cut 5 bases from V and 1 base from J, with 8 bases between.

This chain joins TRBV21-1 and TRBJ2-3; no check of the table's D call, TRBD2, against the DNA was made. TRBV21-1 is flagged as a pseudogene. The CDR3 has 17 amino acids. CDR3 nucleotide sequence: TGTGCCAGCAGGAGGGGAGGGGCGGGACGGAGCACAGATACGCAGTATTTT. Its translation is CASRRGGAGRSTDTQYF.